The entry that follows covers one TCR beta chain sequence. Its specificity is not known. These data belong to a study of Ad26.COV2.S vaccination and SARS-CoV-2 variants. Turning to the study itself: Among those in the COV1001 Ad26.COV2.S trial arm was the donor. Findings of the study overall: TCR breadth and depth analyses may have underestimated total T cell responses.

Treatment in this sample: about 20 received Ad26.COV2.S at low or high dose, single or two shots; 5 received placebo; per-sample allocation not given. Collection of samples fell on day 63 after the first vaccine or placebo injection. Per the germline V gene, CDR1 is MNHEY and CDR2 is SMNVEV (reference sequence). This CDR3 comprises 13 residues. V was trimmed by 6 bases and J by 7 bases, leaving 13 bases between them. Profiled with immunoSEQ multiplex PCR; TCRdb holds only in-frame clones, not every one. This table holds hundreds of thousands of clones, roughly 90% found once. V is TRBV27 and J is TRBJ1-5, with a weak D call TRBD1 (6 bases). The TCR sequence derives from a person aged 18-65 years who received the Ad26.COV2.S COVID-19 vaccine or a placebo. The source was peripheral blood, collected in a trial of Ad26.COV2.S vaccine versus placebo. The CDR3 is CASSGGAEQPQHF. The CDR3 nucleotides read TGTGCCAGCAGCGGGGGCGCGGAACAGCCCCAGCATTTT.